This T cell receptor (beta chain) was sequenced in a study of cytomegalovirus exposure and HLA in healthy donors. Whole-study results and caveats: TCR beta V- and J-gene trimming was later associated with a missense DCLRE1C variant. As confirmed in vitro, a few CMV-associated chains were specific for CMV antigens.

The germline V gene encodes CDR1 KGHSH and CDR2 LQKENI. Trimming cost V 5 bases and J 5 bases; bases outside gene matches: 13. This CDR3 is built from 16 residues. Turning to this clone: Its antigen is currently unknown.

The PCR had 60 Vbeta and 13 Jbeta primers. Generated by immunoSEQ multiplex PCR, the TCRdb table keeps only in-frame clones and is missing some. The repertoire holds some 90,000 clones, with under 90% as singletons. The sequenced material came from PBMCs. This TCR was sampled from a man aged 50 to 60 in good health and CMV-seropositive. V is TRBV18 and J is TRBJ2-7; TRBD1 matches at 9 bases. The CDR3 sequence is CASSSGFGGQGHEQYF. The DNA for the CDR3 is TGTGCCAGCTCATCAGGTTTTGGGGGACAGGGCCACGAGCAGTACTTC. Full variable domain (remainder filled in from reference TRBV18 and TRBJ2-7): NAGVMQNPRHLVRRRGQEARLRCSPMKGHSHVYWYRQLPEEGLKFMVYLQKENIIDESGMPKERFSAEFPKEGPSILRIQQVVRGDSAAYFCASSSGFGGQGHEQYFGPGTRLTVT.